Listed below are T cell receptor beta chains from one sample, sequenced in a study of blood T cell repertoires in COVID-19. Generated by immunoSEQ multiplex PCR, the TCRdb table keeps only in-frame clones and is missing some. This sample carries roughly 79,000 clones, around nine tenths of them seen once, and the ten largest clones take 4.6%. The sample comprised peripheral blood. The receptors were gathered from a man between 45 and 60 years old with active COVID-19. Both conserved end residues are part of each CDR3. A D gene is named only where the DNA matches it firmly.

v_call | d_call | cdr3_aa
TRBV19 | TRBD2 | CASSISGSSYNEQFF
TRBV20-1 | NA | CSAASNDYTF
TRBV6-1 | NA | CASSEVRLKTERSYEQYF
TRBV19 | NA | CASSIKGRRMNTEAFF
TRBV28 | TRBD2 | CASELAGVWNTQYF
TRBV20-1 | NA | CSASRGDTQYF
TRBV6-5 | NA | CASSYSGRATNEKLFF
TRBV28 | TRBD1 | CASSILGTGDFQETQYF
TRBV4-2 | NA | CASSQDRRNTDTQYF
TRBV24-1 | TRBD1 | CATRLGQGGEKLFF
TRBV10-2 | TRBD2 | CASTRLAGSTDTQYF
TRBV28 | NA | CASIHPPGVKAFF
TRBV11-2 | NA | CASSGTHGGTPYEQYF
TRBV6-5 | NA | CASRAVDSYEQYF
TRBV24-1 | NA | CATSDPSTGSYEQYF
TRBV15 | NA | CATSRALGQSYNEQFF
TRBV9 | NA | CASSVQGGTEAFF
TRBV10-2 | TRBD2 | CASSQLAGGPRADTQYF
TRBV4-2 | NA | CASSQEWGLNNNEQFF
TRBV28 | TRBD2 | CASSSGAGAVDEQYF
TRBV12-3/TRBV12-4 | NA | CASSLTGSYGYTF
TRBV28 | NA | CASSQRWGSYEQYF
TRBV9 | TRBD2 | CASSEGLAGVETQYF
TRBV18 | TRBD1 | CASSPQSTGDGNIQYF
TRBV2 | TRBD2 | CASRNSGGKYNEQFF
TRBV28 | TRBD1 | CASTRTGGNTGELFF
TRBV28 | TRBD2 | CASSALLAVQETQYF
TRBV18 | TRBD1 | CASSRDRGGSPLHF
TRBV19 | NA | CASKKGGPGANVLTF
TRBV2 | NA | CASSEAAYEQYF
TRBV27 | NA | CASTPGQTNSPLHF
TRBV18 | NA | CASSLSMGPKADTQYF
TRBV5-1 | TRBD1 | CASSPGQGNMYEQYF
TRBV6-1 | NA | CASSEFVLARGNEQFF
TRBV2 | TRBD1 | CASGEPGQGPTEAFF
TRBV6-4 | TRBD2 | CASSLVAGGPRDEQFF
TRBV11-2 | NA | CASSTLRAYEQYF